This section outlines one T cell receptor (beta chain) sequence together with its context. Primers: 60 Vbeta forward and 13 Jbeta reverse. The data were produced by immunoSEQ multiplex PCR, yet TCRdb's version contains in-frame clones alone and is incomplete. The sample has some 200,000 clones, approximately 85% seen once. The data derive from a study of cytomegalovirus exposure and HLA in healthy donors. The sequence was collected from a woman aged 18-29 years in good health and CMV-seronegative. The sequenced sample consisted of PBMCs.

CDR3 sequence reads: CASSLIGIGTVEIQYF. The CDR3 DNA reads TGTGCCAGCAGTTTAATTGGGATAGGGACAGTCGAGATCCAGTACTTC. The chain links TRBV27 to TRBJ2-7; 7 bases line up with TRBD1. CDR3 length: 16 amino acids. CDR1 is MNHEY, CDR2 SMNVEV, per germline (reference sequence). V shed 2 bases, J shed 10 bases, and the junction held 17 bases outside the gene matches.